The rows below give T cell receptor beta chains drawn from one sample of a study of CDR3 diversity in severe acne. One entry per CDR3 protein, called by TCRdb with MiXCR from the PCR reads. The sample includes more than 70,000 distinct CDR3 sequences, roughly 52% of them seen just once. The sample was blood. The receptor set was obtained from a male donor in good health, serving as a control. The CDR3 runs from the conserved cysteine through the conserved F or W.

V gene	J gene	CDR3 protein
TRBV10-3	TRBJ1-4	CAISTDRVKEKLFF
TRBV14	TRBJ2-5	CASSQGVRPLSPF
TRBV7-9	TRBJ2-5	CASVGQGGETQYF
TRBV2	TRBJ2-7	CASKGTGTSYEQYF
TRBV2	-	CASSTQGFGEQFF
TRBV5-1	TRBJ2-2	CASSARQDGTGELFF
TRBV18	TRBJ1-1	CASSRGDGTEAFF
TRBV25-1	TRBJ1-1	CASSGVGRNTEAFF
TRBV4-2	TRBJ1-2	CASSQDLSGMGGYTF
TRBV19	TRBJ2-7	CASSTLAGEAYEQYF
TRBV7-9	TRBJ2-2	CASSRNPGELFF
TRBV19	TRBJ1-3	CASSSPGQPSSGNTIYF
TRBV5-6	TRBJ2-7	CASSLAATYEQYF
TRBV4-1	TRBJ1-1	CASSPAGGGSTEAFF
TRBV24-1	TRBJ2-5	CASSGGQGQETQYF
TRBV11-2	TRBJ1-1	CASTAGDIVNTEAFF
TRBV20-1	TRBJ2-1	CSARDDRAAYNEQFF
TRBV7-9	TRBJ2-3	CASMGRVPDTQYF
TRBV9	TRBJ2-5	CASSVSGTQETQYF
TRBV6-1	TRBJ2-7	CASRWAGVHEQYF
TRBV2	TRBJ2-5	CASRTLAGQETQYF
TRBV6-5	TRBJ1-6	CASSYSSSYNSPLHF
TRBV10-3	TRBJ2-7	CATLGGRGWEQYF
TRBV7-9	TRBJ1-1	CASSPSQRTNTEAFF
TRBV3-1	TRBJ2-7	CASSQGQNQYEQYF
TRBV6-2/TRBV6-3	TRBJ1-2	CASSPRGSRYNYGYTF
TRBV9	-	CASSVEAGRGRWQFF
TRBV7-6	TRBJ2-5	CASSFIAGGQETQYF
TRBV6-2/TRBV6-3	TRBJ2-7	CASSPHGSSYNEQYF
TRBV5-8	TRBJ2-5	CASSLDRAGAETQYF
TRBV20-1	TRBJ2-1	CSASVGLAAYNEQFF
TRBV6-4	TRBJ2-3	CASSGDRDTDTQYF
TRBV19	TRBJ1-2	CASSLLLTGTYGYTF
TRBV7-9	TRBJ2-7	CASRPTDRGQHPYEQYF
TRBV3-1	TRBJ2-6	CASSQGSFSGANVLTF
TRBV9	TRBJ2-2	CASSQPGGELFF
TRBV10-3	TRBJ1-1	CAISDREDSGTEAFF
TRBV29-1	TRBJ1-1	CSVGRQGKTEAFF
TRBV5-1	TRBJ2-7	CASSEGLPYEQYF
TRBV29-1	TRBJ2-6	CSVGMESGANVLTF
TRBV24-1	TRBJ1-3	CATSETDRETGNTIYF
TRBV29-1	TRBJ2-5	CGVERSSGEQETQYF
TRBV27	TRBJ1-5	CASSATDQPQHF